This TCR beta chain was found in a study of metastatic and nonmetastatic thyroid tumors. As for the study in general: Across peripheral blood and tumor or nodule tissue samples taken from malignant and benign thyroid patients, the repertoires were compared with one another. Regarding the study as a whole: Significantly higher TCR beta diversity was reportedly seen in malignant thyroid tumors than benign nodules, in blood and tumor.

Every patient underwent thyroid surgery untreated. About this clone: Its antigen is undetermined.

Germline trimming cut 4 bases from V and 2 bases from J; bases unmatched to any gene: 6. CDR3 length: 16 amino acids. Germline lookup yields CDR1 MDHEN and CDR2 SYDVKM. Source study methods: CDR3 was compared across clinicopathological groups, and the resulting differences were used to build a distant-metastasis classifier for papillary thyroid cancer. With MiXCR, TCRdb reprocessed the PCR reads. These V and J calls originate from TCRdb's pipeline instead of the authors' own analysis. The profile shows some 25,000 clones, around 20% of them singletons. The receptor's source is a female donor with papillary thyroid cancer or a benign thyroid nodule (not recorded which). Some clones in this sample may be carry-over from other donors' samples. The chain recombines TRBV28 with TRBJ1-5, with 9 bases identical to TRBD1. Material for sequencing was blood. CDR3 sequence reads: CASSSPTGGGNQPQHF. The DNA for the CDR3 is TGTGCCAGCAGTTCCCCGACAGGGGGTGGCAATCAGCCCCAGCATTTT.